Listed below are T cell receptor beta chains from one sample, sequenced in a study of cytomegalovirus exposure and HLA in healthy donors. The repertoire was sequenced with immunoSEQ multiplex PCR; TCRdb's copy has only in-frame clones and lacks some. The sample carries tens of thousands of clones, 70% to 80% recorded once. The sequencing input was PBMCs. Every receptor here comes from a man aged 25-45 years in good health and CMV-seronegative. Both conserved end residues are trimmed from each CDR3. A D gene is named only where the DNA matches it firmly.

v_call d_call cdr3_aa
TRBV18 . ASSPGITRYEQY
TRBV6-5 TRBD1 ASSYSSAGGQPQH
TRBV5-1 . ASSFGGDSNQPQH
TRBV19 TRBD2 ASRRLAGPSYEQY
TRBV7-8 TRBD1 ASSLGLGGLGEQY
TRBV6-4 TRBD1 ASREGADGYGYT
TRBV7-6 . ASSLLQGVLYEQY
TRBV6-1 . ASSSGRVHQPQH
TRBV11-2 TRBD2 ASGMGGSYNEQF
TRBV7-9 TRBD2 ASRGIAGLSDNEQF
TRBV5-4 . ASSLADGKYEQY
TRBV6-1 . ASRPTTASSYEQY
TRBV2 TRBD1 ASSTLQDRGHEQY
TRBV4-3 TRBD2 ASSQASGGADTQY
TRBV19 TRBD1 ASSMQGADTQY
TRBV28 . ASSSDRPSTDTQY
TRBV6-1 . ASRKEGGNTIY
TRBV10-3 TRBD1 ASSYSGQGEAF
TRBV11-2 TRBD2 ASSFSGRAGTDTQY
TRBV5-1 . ASSLADWGPDTQY
TRBV7-9 TRBD2 ASSFDSGNEQF
TRBV5-1 TRBD1 ASSLQSGTVKPEAF
TRBV27 TRBD1 ASSFNRGGTGELF
TRBV5-1 TRBD2 ASSLLRAGGMNEQF
TRBV2 TRBD2 ASRGLAGAGETQY
TRBV9 TRBD1 ASSVDEGAYEQY
TRBV7-8 . ASSLVERNEQF
TRBV28 TRBD1 ASRGQGIYSNQPQH
TRBV6-5 . ASSYSAPERAYEQY
TRBV19 TRBD1 ASSSRDRSPITDTEAF
TRBV6-4 . ASSDSPQRGRGDTQY
TRBV6-5 . ASSDGKVNEQF
TRBV27 TRBD2 ASGVAGEYNIQY
TRBV5-4 TRBD1 ASSLGQGSLETQY
TRBV6-5 TRBD1 ASSGQASTDTQY
TRBV14 TRBD1 ASSRTGQSSYEQY
TRBV6-1 . ASSGKGVGLDTGELF
TRBV28 . ASSFRFQQF